The TCR beta chain under discussion was sequenced for a study of beta chain features in type 1 diabetes. Study-level points and caveats: VDJ junctions in type 1 diabetes patients carried more deletions and fewer insertions. Whether HLA type influences TCRB rearrangement remained unresolved here.

The entirety of the isolated RNA underwent reverse transcription, so expressed TCRB transcripts were sequenced. The data were produced by immunoSEQ multiplex PCR, yet TCRdb's version contains in-frame clones alone and is incomplete. The profile shows roughly 230,000 clones, over 8.5% of them singletons. Central memory, naive, regulatory and stem cell-like memory CD4+ cells were sorted by CD45RO/CCR7/CD25/CD127/CD95/CD27. V dropped 4 bases and J dropped 7; count of bases not matched to a gene: 10. This CDR3 has 16 residues. The germline V gene encodes CDR1 MNHEY and CDR2 SMNVEV (reference sequence). As concerns this clone: Its specificity is unknown.

The chain couples TRBV27 to TRBJ2-1; 10 bases fit TRBD2. The material sequenced was naive CD4+ T cells from blood. The clonotype comes from a woman between 18 and 29 years old in good health. The CDR3 loop is CASSSPASGRGNEQFF. The CDR3 coding sequence is TGTGCCAGCAGTTCCCCGGCTAGCGGGAGAGGGAATGAGCAGTTCTTC.